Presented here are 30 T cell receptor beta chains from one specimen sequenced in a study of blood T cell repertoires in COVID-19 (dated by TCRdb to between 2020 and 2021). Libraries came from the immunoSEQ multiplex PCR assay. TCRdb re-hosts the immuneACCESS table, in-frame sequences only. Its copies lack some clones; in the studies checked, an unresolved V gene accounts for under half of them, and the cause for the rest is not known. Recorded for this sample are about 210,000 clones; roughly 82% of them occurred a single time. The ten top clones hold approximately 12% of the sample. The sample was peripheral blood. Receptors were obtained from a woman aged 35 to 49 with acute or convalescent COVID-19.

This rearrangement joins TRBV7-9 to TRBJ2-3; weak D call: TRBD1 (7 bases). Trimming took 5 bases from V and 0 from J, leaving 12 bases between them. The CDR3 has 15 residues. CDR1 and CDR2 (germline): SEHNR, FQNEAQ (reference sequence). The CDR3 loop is CASSQTGTSTDTQYF. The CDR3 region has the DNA TGTGCCAGCAGCCAGACAGGGACTAGCACAGATACGCAGTATTTT.

CDR3 in amino acids: CASSQLAGEGIHTQYF. CDR3 DNA sequence: TGTGCCAGCAGCCAATTAGCGGGGGAGGGGATACATACGCAGTATTTT. The chain recombines TRBV3-1 (or the pseudogene TRBV3-2) with TRBJ2-3; 9 bases are shared with TRBD2. The germline V gene has CDR1 LGHDT and CDR2 YNNKEL (reference sequence). CDR3 size: 16 residues. The V gene end was trimmed by 2 bases and the J gene end by 7 bases; junction bases not matched to a gene: 10.

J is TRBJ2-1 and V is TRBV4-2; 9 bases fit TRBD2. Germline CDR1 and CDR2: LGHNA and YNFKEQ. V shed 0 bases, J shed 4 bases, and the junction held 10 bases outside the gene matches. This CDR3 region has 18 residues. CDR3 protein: CASSQDGLASPLYNEQFF. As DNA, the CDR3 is TGTGCCAGCAGCCAAGACGGACTAGCGTCACCACTTTACAATGAGCAGTTCTTC.

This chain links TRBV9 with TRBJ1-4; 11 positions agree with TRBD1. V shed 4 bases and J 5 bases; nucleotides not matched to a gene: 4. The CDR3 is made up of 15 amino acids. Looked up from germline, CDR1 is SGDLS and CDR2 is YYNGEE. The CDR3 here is CASSPGQGGNEKLFF. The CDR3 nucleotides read TGTGCCAGCAGCCCGGGACAGGGGGGAAATGAAAAACTGTTTTTT.

The CDR3 reads CASSSRVELEQFF. DNA of the CDR3: TGTGCCAGCAGTTCCCGGGTGGAATTGGAGCAGTTCTTC. This chain links TRBV6-5 with TRBJ2-1; D remains ambiguous. Germline CDR1 reads MNHEY; CDR2 reads SVGAGI. Trimming took off 4 bases at V and 10 bases at J, with 14 bases between the two ends. This CDR3 has 13 amino acids.

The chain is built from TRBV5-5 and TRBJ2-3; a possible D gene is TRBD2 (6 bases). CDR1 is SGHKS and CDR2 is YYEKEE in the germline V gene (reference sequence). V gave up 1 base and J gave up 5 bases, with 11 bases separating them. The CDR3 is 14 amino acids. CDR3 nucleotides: TGTGCCAGCAGCTTGATGCGGGGAGGAGATACGCAGTATTTT. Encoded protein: CASSLMRGGDTQYF.

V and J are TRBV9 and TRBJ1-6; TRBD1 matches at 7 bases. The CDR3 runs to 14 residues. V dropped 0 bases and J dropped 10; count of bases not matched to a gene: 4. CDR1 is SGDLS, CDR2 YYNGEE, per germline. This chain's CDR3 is CASSVGQGGSPLHF. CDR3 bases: TGTGCCAGCAGCGTAGGACAGGGAGGATCACCCCTCCACTTT. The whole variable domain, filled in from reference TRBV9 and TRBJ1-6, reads DSGVTQTPKHLITATGQRVTLRCSPRSGDLSVYWYQQSLDQGLQFLIQYYNGEERAKGNILERFSAQQFPDLHSELNLSSLELGDSALYFCASSVGQGGSPLHFGNGTRLTVT.

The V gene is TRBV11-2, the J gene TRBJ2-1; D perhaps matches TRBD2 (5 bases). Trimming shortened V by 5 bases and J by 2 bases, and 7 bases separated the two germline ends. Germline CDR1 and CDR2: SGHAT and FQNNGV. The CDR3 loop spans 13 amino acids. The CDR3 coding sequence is TGTGCCAGCAGCCCCGGGACCTACAATGAGCAGTTCTTC. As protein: CASSPGTYNEQFF. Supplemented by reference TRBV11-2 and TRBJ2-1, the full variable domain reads EAGVAQSPRYKIIEKRQSVAFWCNPISGHATLYWYQQILGQGPKLLIQFQNNGVVDDSQLPKDRFSAERLKGVDSTLKIQPAKLEDSAVYLCASSPGTYNEQFFGPGTRLTVL.

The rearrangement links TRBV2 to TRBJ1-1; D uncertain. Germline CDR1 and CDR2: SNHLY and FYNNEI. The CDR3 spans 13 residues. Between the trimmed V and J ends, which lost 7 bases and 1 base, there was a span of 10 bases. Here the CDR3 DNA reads TGTGCCAGCATTCCTTTTTGGAACACTGAAGCTTTCTTT. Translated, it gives CASIPFWNTEAFF.

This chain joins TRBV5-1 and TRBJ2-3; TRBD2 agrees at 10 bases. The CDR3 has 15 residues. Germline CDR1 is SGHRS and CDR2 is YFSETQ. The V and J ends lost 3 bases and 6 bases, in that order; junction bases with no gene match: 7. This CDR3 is CASSWRGTSEDTQYF. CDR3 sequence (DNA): TGCGCCAGCAGCTGGCGAGGGACTAGCGAGGATACGCAGTATTTT.

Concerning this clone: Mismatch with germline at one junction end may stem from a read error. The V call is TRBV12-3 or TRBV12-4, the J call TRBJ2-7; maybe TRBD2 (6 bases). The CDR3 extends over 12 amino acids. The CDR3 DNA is TGTGCCAGCAGACGGGACTCGGATGCCTTGCACTTC. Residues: CASRRDSDALHF.

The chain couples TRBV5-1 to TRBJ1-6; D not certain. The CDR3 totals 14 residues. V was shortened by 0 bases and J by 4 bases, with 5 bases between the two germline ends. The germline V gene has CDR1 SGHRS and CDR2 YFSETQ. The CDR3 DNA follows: TGCGCCAGCAGCTTGGACGGGTATAATTCACCCCTCCACTTT. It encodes CASSLDGYNSPLHF. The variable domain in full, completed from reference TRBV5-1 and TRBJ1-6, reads KAGVTQTPRYLIKTRGQQVTLSCSPISGHRSVSWYQQTPGQGLQFLFEYFSETQRNKGNFPGRFSGRQFSNSRSEMNVSTLELGDSALYLCASSLDGYNSPLHFGNGTRLTVT.

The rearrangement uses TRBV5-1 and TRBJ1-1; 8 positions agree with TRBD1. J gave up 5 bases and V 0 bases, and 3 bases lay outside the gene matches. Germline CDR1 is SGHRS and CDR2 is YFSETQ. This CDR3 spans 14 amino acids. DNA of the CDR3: TGCGCCAGCAGCTTGGGGACAGGGAGTACTGAAGCTTTCTTT. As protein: CASSLGTGSTEAFF.

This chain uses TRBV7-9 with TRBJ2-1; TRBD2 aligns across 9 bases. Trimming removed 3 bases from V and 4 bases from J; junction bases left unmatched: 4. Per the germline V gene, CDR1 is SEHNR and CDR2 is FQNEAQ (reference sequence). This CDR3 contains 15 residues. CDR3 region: CASSFGTSGYNEQFF. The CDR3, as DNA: TGTGCCAGCAGCTTCGGCACTAGCGGGTACAATGAGCAGTTCTTC.

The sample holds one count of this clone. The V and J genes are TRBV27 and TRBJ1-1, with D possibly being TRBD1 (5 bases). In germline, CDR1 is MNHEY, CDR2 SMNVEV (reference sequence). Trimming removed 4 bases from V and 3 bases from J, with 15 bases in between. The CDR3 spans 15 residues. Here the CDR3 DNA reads TGTGCCAGCAGTTCGAGTATCAGGGTGGACACTGAAGCTTTCTTT. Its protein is CASSSSIRVDTEAFF.

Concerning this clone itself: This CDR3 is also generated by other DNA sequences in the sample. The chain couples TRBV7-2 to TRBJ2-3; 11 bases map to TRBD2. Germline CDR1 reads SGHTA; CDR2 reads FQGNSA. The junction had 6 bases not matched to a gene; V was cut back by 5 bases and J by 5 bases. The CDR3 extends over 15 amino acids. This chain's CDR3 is CASSLSGRAEDTQYF. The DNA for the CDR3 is TGTGCCAGCAGCCTTAGCGGGAGGGCTGAAGATACGCAGTATTTT.

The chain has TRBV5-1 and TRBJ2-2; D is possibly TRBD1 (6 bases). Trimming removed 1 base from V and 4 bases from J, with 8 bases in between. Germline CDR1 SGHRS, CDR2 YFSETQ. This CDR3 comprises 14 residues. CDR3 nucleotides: TGCGCCAGCAGCTTGACACAGGGCACCGGGGAGCTGTTTTTT. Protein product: CASSLTQGTGELFF.

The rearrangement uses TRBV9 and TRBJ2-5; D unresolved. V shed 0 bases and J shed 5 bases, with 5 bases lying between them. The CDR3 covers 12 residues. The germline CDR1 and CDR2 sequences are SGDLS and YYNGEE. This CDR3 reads CASSVAMETQYF. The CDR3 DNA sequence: TGTGCCAGCAGCGTAGCTATGGAGACCCAGTACTTC.

CDR3 sequence (DNA): TGTGCCAGCAACCTTGGACAGGAAAGCTCCTATAATTCACCCCTCCACTTT. It translates to CASNLGQESSYNSPLHF. The chain recombines TRBV28 with TRBJ1-6; TRBD1 aligns across 7 bases. This CDR3 is 17 amino acids long. CDR1 is MDHEN, CDR2 SYDVKM, per germline. Trimming cost V 7 bases and J 0 bases; bases outside gene matches: 9.

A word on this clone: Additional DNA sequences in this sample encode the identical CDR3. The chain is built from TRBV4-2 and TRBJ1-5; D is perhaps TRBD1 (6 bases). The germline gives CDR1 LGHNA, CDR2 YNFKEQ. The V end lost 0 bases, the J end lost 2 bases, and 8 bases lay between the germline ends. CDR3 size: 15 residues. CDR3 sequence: CASSQEGAGNQPQHF. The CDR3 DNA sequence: TGTGCCAGCAGCCAAGAGGGGGCGGGCAATCAGCCCCAGCATTTT.

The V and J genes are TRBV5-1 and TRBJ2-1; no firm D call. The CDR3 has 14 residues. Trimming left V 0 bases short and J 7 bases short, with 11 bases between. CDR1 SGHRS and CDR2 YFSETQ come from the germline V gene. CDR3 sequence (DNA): TGCGCCAGCAGCTTGGTGTCTGCGGAGAATGAGCAGTTCTTC. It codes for CASSLVSAENEQFF.

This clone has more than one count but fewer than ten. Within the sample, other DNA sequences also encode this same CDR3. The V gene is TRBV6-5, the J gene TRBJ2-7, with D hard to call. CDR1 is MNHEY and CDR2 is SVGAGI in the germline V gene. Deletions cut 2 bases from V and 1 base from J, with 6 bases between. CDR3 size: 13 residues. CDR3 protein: CASSYGQSYEQYF. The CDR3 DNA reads TGTGCCAGCAGTTACGGGCAGTCCTACGAGCAGTACTTC.

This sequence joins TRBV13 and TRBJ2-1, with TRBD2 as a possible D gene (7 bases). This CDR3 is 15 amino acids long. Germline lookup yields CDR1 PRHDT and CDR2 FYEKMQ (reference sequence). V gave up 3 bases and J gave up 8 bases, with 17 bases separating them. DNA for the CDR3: TGTGCCAGCAGCTTTCGGTCCGGAGGGGGGGATGAGCAGTTCTTC. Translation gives CASSFRSGGGDEQFF. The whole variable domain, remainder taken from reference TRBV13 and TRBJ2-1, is AAGVIQSPRHLIKEKRETATLKCYPIPRHDTVYWYQQGPGQDPQFLISFYEKMQSDKGSIPDRFSAQQFSDYHSELNMSSLELGDSALYFCASSFRSGGGDEQFFGPGTRLTVL.

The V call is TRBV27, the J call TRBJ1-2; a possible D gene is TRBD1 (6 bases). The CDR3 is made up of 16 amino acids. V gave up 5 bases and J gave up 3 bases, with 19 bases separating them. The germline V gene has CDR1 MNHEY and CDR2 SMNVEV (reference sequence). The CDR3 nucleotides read TGTGCCAGCAGTGCATTCTTCGGACAGTTGTACTATGGCTACACCTTC. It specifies CASSAFFGQLYYGYTF.

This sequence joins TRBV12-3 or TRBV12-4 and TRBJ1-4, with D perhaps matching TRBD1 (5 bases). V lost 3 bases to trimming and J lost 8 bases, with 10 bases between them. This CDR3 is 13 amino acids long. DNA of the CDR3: TGTGCCAGCAGTTTGTTGGGGGGGGAAAAACTGTTTTTT. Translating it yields CASSLLGGEKLFF.

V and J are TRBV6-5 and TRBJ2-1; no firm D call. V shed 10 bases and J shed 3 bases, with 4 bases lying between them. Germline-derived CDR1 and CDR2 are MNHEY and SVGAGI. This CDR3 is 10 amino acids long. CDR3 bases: TGTGCCACCCTCTACAATGAGCAGTTCTTC. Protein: CATLYNEQFF.

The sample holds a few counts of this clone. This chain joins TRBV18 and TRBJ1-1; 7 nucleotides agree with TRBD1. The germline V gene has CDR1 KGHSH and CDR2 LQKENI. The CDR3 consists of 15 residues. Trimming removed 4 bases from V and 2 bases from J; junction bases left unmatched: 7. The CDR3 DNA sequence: TGTGCCAGCTCACTTTCCGGGACAGACAACACTGAAGCTTTCTTT. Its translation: CASSLSGTDNTEAFF.

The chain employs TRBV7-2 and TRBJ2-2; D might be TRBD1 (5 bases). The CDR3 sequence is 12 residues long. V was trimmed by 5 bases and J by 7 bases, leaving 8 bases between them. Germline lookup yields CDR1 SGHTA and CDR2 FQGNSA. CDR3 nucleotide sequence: TGTGCCAGCAGCCCTAGGGGCGGGGAGCTGTTTTTT. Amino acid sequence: CASSPRGGELFF.

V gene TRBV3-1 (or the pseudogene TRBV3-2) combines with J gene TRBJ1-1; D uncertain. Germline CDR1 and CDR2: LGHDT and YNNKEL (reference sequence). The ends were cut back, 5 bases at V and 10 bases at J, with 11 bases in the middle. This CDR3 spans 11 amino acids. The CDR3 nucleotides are TGTGCCAGCAGCGGTGCCTCGGTAGCTTTCTTT. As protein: CASSGASVAFF.

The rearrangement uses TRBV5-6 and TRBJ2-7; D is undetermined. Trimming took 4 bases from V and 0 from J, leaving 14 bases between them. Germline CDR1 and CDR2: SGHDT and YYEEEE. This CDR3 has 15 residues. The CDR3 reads CASSTLGSHSYEQYF. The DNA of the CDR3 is TGTGCCAGCAGCACGTTAGGTAGCCACTCCTACGAGCAGTACTTC.